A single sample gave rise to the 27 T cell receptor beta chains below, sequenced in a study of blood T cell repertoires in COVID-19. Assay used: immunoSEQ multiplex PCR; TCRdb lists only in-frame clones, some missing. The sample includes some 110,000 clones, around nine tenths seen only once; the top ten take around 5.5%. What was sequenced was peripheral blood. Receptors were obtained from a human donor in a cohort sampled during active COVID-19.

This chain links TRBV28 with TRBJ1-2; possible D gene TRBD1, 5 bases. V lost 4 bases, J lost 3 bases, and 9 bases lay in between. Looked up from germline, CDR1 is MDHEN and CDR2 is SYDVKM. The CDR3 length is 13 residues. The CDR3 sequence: CASSSGLHYGYTF. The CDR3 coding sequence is TGTGCCAGCAGTTCGGGACTGCACTATGGCTACACCTTC.

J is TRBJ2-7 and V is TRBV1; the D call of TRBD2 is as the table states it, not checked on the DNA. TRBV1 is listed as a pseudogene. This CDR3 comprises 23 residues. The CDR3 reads CTSSQEGTEVCDGGAKSPYEQYF. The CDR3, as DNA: TGCACCAGCAGCCAAGAGGGGACAGAGGTTTGCGACGGGGGGGCCAAATCACCCTACGAGCAGTACTTC.

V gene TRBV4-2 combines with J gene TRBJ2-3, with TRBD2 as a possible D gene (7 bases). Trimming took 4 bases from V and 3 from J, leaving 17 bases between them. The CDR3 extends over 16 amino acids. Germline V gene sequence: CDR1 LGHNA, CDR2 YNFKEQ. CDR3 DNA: TGTGCCAGCAGCCCCGGGGGAGGGGGGGGAACAGATACGCAGTATTTT. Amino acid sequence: CASSPGGGGGTDTQYF.

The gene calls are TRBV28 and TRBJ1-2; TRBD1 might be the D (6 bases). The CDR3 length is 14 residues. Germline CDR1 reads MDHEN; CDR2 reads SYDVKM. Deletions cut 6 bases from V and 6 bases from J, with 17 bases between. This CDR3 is CASSPNRELDGYTF. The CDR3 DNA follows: TGTGCCAGCAGCCCGAACAGGGAATTAGATGGCTACACCTTC.

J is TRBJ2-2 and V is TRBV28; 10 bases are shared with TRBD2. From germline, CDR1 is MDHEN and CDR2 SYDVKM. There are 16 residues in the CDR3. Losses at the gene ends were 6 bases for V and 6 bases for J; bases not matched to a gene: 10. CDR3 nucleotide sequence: TGTGCCAGCAGACTTTGGAGCGGGAGGGCCGCCGGGGAGCTGTTTTTT. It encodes CASRLWSGRAAGELFF.

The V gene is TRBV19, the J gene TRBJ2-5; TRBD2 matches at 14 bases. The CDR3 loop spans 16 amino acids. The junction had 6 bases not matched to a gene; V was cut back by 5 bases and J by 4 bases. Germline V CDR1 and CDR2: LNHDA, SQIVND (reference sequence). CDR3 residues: CASSARLAGGRETQYF. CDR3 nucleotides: TGTGCCAGTAGTGCCAGACTAGCGGGGGGGAGAGAGACCCAGTACTTC. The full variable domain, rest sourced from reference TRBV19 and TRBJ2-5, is DGGITQSPKYLFRKEGQNVTLSCEQNLNHDAMYWYRQDPGQGLRLIYYSQIVNDFQKGDIAEGYSVSREKKESFPLTVTSAQKNPTAFYLCASSARLAGGRETQYFGPGTRLLVL.

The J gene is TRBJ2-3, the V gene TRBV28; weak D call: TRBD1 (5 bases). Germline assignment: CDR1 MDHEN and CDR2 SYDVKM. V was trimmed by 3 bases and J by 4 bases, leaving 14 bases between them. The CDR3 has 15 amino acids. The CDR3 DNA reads TGTGCCAGCAGTTTCTCGTGGGGCGGCGCAGATACGCAGTATTTT. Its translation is CASSFSWGGADTQYF. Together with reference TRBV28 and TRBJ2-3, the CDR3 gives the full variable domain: DVKVTQSSRYLVKRTGEKVFLECVQDMDHENMFWYRQDPGLGLRLIYFSYDVKMKEKGDIPEGYSVSREKKERFSLILESASTNQTSMYLCASSFSWGGADTQYFGPGTRLTVL.

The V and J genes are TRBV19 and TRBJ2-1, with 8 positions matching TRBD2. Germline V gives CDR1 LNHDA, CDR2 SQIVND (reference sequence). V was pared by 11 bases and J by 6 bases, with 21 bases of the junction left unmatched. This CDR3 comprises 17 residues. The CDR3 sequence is CAAKASEREGLGNEQFF. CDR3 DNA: TGTGCCGCGAAGGCCTCGGAACGGGAGGGCCTCGGCAATGAGCAGTTCTTC.

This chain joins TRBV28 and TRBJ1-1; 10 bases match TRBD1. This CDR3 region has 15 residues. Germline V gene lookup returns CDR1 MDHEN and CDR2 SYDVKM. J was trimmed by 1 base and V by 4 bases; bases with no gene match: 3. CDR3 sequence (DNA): TGTGCCAGCAGTTCCCGGGACAGGGGGAACACTGAAGCTTTCTTT. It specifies CASSSRDRGNTEAFF.

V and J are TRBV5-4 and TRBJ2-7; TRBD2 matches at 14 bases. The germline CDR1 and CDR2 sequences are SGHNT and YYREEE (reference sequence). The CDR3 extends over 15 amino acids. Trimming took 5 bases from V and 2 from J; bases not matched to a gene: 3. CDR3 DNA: TGTGCCAGCAGGGAGGGACTAGCGGGAGCCTACGAGCAGTACTTC. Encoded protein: CASREGLAGAYEQYF. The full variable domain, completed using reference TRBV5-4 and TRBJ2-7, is ETGVTQSPTHLIKTRGQQVTLRCSSQSGHNTVSWYQQALGQGPQFIFQYYREEENGRGNFPPRFSGLQFPNYSSELNVNALELDDSALYLCASREGLAGAYEQYFGPGTRLTVT.

The CDR3 reads CASSKERGAITDTQYF. CDR3 coding DNA: TGTGCCAGTAGTAAGGAGCGGGGGGCCATCACAGATACGCAGTATTTT. J is TRBJ2-3 and V is TRBV19; TRBD2 matches at 9 bases. The CDR3 contains 16 residues. Trimming removed 4 bases from V and 2 bases from J; junction bases left unmatched: 7. CDR1 and CDR2 (germline): LNHDA, SQIVND (reference sequence).

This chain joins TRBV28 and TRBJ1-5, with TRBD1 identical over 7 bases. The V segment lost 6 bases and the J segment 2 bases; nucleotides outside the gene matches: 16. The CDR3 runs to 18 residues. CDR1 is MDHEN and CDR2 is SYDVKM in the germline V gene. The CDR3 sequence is CASSYTRGRVLGNQPQHF. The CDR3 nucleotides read TGTGCCAGCAGCTATACTAGGGGGCGGGTCCTGGGCAATCAGCCCCAGCATTTT.

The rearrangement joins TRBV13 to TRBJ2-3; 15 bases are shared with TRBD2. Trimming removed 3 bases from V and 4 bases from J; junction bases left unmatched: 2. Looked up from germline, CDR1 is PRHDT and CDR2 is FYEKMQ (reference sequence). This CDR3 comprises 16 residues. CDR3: CASSLGLAGGPDTQYF. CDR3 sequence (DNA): TGTGCCAGCAGCTTGGGACTAGCGGGAGGACCAGATACGCAGTATTTT.

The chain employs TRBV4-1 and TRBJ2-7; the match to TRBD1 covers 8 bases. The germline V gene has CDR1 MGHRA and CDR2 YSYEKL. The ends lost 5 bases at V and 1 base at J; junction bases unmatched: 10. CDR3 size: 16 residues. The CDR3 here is CASSVHPGGASYEQYF. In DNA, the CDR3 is TGCGCCAGCAGCGTACACCCAGGGGGCGCTTCCTACGAGCAGTACTTC.

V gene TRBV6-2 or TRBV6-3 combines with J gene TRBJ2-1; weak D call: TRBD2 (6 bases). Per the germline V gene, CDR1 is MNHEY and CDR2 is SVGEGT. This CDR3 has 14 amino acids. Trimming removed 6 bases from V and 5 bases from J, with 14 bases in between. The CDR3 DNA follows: TGTGCCAGCAGCAACCTACTAGCAAACAATGAGCAGTTCTTC. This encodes CASSNLLANNEQFF.

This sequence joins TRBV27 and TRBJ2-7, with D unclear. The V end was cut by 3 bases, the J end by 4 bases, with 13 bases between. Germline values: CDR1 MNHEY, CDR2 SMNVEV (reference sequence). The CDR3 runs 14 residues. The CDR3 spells CASSFGGLGYEQYF. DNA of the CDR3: TGTGCCAGCAGTTTCGGCGGTTTAGGTTACGAGCAGTACTTC.

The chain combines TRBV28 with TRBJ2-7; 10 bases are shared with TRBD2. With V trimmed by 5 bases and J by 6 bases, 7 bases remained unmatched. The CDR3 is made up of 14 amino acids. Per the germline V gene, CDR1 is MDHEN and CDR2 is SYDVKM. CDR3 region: CASSVLAGTSEQYF. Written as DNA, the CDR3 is TGTGCCAGCAGTGTACTAGCGGGGACCTCCGAGCAGTACTTC. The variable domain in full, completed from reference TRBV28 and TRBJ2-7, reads DVKVTQSSRYLVKRTGEKVFLECVQDMDHENMFWYRQDPGLGLRLIYFSYDVKMKEKGDIPEGYSVSREKKERFSLILESASTNQTSMYLCASSVLAGTSEQYFGPGTRLTVT.

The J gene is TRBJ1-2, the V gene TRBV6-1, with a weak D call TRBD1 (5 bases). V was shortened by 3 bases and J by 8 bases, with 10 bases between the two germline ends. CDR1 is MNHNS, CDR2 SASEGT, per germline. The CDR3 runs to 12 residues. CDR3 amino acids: CASSDRVGGYTF. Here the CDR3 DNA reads TGTGCCAGCAGTGACAGGGTCGGGGGCTACACCTTC.

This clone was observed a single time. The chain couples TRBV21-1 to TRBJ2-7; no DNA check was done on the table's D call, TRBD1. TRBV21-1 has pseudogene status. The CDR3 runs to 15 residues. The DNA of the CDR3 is TGTGCCAGCAACCCCAGGGACAGGGGGCCTTACGAGCAGTACTTC. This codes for CASNPRDRGPYEQYF.

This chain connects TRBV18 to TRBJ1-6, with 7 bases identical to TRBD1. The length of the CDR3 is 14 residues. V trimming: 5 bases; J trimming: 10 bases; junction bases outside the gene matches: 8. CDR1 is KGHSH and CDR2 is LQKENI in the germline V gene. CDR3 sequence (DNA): TGTGCCAGCTCAGCGACAGGGTCGGAATCACCCCTCCACTTT. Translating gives CASSATGSESPLHF.

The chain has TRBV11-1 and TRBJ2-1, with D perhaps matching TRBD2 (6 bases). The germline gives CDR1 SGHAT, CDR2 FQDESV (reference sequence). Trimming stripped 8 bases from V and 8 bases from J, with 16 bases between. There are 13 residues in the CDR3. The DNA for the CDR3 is TGTGCCAGCGGGAGGTTCTTTGGCGATGAGCAGTTCTTC. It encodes CASGRFFGDEQFF.

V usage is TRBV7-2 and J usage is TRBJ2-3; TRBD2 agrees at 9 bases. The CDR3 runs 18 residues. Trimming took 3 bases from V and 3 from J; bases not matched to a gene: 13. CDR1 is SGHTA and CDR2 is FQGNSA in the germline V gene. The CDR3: CASSFRTSVNRVTDTQYF. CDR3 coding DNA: TGTGCCAGCAGCTTCCGGACTAGCGTGAACAGGGTAACAGATACGCAGTATTTT.

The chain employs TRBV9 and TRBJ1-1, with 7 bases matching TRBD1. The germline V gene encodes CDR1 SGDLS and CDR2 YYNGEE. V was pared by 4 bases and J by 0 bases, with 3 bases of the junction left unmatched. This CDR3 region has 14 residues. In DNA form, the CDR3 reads TGTGCCAGCAGCTTGGGACAGATGAACACTGAAGCTTTCTTT. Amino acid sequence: CASSLGQMNTEAFF.

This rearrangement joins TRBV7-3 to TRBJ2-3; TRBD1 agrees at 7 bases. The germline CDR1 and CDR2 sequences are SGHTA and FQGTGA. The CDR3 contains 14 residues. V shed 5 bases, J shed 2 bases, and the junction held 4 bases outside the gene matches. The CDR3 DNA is TGTGCCAGCAGCCCGGGACAGACCACAGATACGCAGTATTTT. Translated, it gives CASSPGQTTDTQYF.

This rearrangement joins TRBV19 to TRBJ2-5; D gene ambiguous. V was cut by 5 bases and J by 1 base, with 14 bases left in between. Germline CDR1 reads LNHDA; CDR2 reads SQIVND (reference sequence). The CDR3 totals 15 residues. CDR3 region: CASSGSRIIQETQYF. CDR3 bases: TGTGCCAGTAGTGGATCGCGGATAATCCAAGAGACCCAGTACTTC. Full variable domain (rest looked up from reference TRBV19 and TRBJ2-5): DGGITQSPKYLFRKEGQNVTLSCEQNLNHDAMYWYRQDPGQGLRLIYYSQIVNDFQKGDIAEGYSVSREKKESFPLTVTSAQKNPTAFYLCASSGSRIIQETQYFGPGTRLLVL.

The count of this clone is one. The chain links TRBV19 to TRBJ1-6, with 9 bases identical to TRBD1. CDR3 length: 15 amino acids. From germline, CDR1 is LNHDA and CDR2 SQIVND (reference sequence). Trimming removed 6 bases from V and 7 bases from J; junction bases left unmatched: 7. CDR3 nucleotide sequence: TGTGCCAGTAGGAGACAGGGGGTTGGAAATTCACCCCTCCACTTT. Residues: CASRRQGVGNSPLHF.

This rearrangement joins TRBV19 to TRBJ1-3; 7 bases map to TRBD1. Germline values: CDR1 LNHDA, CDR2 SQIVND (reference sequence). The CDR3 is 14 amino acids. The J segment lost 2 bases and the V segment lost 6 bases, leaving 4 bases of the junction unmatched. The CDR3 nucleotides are TGTGCCAGTAGGCCACAGGGGCCTGGAAACACCATATATTTT. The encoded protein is CASRPQGPGNTIYF.